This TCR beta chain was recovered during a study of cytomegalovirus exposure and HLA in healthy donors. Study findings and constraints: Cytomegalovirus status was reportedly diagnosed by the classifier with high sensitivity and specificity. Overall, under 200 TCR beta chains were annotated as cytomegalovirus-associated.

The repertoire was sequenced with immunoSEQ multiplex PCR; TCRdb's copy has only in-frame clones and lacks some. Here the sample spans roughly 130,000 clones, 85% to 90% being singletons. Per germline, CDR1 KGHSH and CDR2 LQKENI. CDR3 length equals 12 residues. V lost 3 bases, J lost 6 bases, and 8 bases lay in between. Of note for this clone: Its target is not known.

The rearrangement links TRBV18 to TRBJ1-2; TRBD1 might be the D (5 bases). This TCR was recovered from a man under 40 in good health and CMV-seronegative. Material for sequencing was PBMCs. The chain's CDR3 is CASSPAGNGYTF. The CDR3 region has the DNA TGTGCCAGCTCACCGGCAGGGAATGGCTACACCTTC.